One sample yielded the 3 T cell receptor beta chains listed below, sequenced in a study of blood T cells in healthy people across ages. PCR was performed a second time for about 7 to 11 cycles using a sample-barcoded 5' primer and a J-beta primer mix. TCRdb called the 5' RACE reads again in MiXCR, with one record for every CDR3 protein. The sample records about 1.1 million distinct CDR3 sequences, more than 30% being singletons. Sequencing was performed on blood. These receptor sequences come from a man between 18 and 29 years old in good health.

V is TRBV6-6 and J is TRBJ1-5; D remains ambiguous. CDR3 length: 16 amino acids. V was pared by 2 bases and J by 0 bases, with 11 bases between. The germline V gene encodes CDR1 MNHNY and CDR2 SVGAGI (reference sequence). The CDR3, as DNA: TGTGCCAGCAGTTACCCTGACACCTATAGCAATCAGCCCCAGCATTTT. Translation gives CASSYPDTYSNQPQHF.

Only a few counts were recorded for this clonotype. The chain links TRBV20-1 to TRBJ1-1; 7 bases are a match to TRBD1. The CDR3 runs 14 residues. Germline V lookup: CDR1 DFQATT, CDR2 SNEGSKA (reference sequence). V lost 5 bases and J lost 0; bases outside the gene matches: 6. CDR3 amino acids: CSAYETGLNTEAFF. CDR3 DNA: TGCAGTGCTTACGAGACAGGGCTGAACACTGAAGCTTTCTTT.

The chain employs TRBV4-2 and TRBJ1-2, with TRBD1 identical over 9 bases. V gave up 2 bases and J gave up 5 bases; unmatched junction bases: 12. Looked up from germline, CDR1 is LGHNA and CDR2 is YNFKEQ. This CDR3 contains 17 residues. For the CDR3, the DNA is TGTGCCAGCAGCCAACATATCCTAACGACAGGGGGGTATGGCTACACCTTC. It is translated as CASSQHILTTGGYGYTF.